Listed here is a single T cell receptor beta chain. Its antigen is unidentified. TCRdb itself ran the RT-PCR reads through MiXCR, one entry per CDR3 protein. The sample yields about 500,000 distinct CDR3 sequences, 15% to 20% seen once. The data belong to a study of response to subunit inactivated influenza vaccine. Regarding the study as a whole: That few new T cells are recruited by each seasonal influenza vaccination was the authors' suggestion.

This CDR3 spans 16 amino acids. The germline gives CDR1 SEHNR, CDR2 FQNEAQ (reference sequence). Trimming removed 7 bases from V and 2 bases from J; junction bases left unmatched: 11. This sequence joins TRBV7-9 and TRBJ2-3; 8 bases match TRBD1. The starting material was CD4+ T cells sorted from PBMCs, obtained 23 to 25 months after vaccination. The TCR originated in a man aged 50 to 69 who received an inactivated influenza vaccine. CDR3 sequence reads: CASNRGDRLATDTQYF. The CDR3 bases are TGTGCCAGCAACAGGGGGGACAGGCTGGCCACAGATACGCAGTATTTT.